This T cell receptor (beta chain) was captured in a study of response to subunit inactivated influenza vaccine. Whole-study results and caveats: Each seasonal influenza vaccination, the authors suggested, recruits few new T cells.

A single record per CDR3 protein comes from TCRdb applying MiXCR to the RT-PCR reads. The sample shows 430,000 or so distinct CDR3 sequences, around 9.9% of them seen only once. CDR3 size: 14 residues. Germline V lookup: CDR1 KGHSH, CDR2 LQKENI. In its sample, this clonotype was seen a few times. Its matching antigen is unknown. One end of the junction varies from germline; a read error may be responsible. The sample was PBMCs from blood, taken roughly 48 days after vaccination. The chain joins TRBV18 to TRBJ2-5; no firm D call. The TCR was taken from a man over 45 who received an inactivated influenza vaccine. DNA for the CDR3: TGTGCCAGCGCACCAGGCGATAACCAAGAGACCCAGTACTTC. Its translation is CASAPGDNQETQYF. Complete variable domain (other parts from reference TRBV18 and TRBJ2-5): NAGVMQNPRHLVRRRGQEARLRCSPMKGHSHVYWYRQLPEEGLKFMVYLQKENIIDESGMPKERFSAEFPKEGPSILRIQQVVRGDSAAYFCASAPGDNQETQYFGPGTRLLVL.